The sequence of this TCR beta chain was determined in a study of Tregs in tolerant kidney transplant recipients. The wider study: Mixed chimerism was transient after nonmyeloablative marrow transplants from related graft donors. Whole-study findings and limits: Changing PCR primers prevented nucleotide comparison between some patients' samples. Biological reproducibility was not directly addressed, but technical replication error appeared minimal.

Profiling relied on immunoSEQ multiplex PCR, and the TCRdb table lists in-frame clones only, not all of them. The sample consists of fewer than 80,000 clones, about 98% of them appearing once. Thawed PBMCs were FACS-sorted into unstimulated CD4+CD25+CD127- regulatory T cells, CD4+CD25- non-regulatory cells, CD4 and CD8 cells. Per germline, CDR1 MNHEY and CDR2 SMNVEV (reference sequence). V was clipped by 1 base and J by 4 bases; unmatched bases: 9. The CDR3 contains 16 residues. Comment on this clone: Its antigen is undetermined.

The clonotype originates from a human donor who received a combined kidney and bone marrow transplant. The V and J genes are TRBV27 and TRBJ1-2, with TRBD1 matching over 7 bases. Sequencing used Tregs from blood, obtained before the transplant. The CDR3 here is CASSLYRAGGLYGYTF. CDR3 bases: TGTGCCAGCAGTTTATATCGTGCAGGGGGGCTCTATGGCTACACCTTC.